This TCR beta chain was retrieved from a study of T-cell reconstitution after alpha-beta-depleted transplantation in children (dated by TCRdb to the mid-2010s). Regarding the complete study: Using TCR repertoire profiling, the study quantitatively followed how T-cell immune reconstitution unfolded in children after TCRalphabeta/CD19-depleted allogeneic hematopoietic cell transplantation. Summary of the overall study and its limitations: Hyperexpanded clone frequencies declined over subsequent months; after one year, T-cell counts and TCRbeta diversity were mostly attributed to newly produced T cells. Apparently early alphabetaT-cell count recovery about two months after transplant reportedly relied on only several hundred rapidly expanded clones derived from non-depleted graft cells. The high TCRbeta diversity at day 60 in some patients was ascribed to recipient T cells and intrathymic progenitors that had survived conditioning.

Libraries were prepared through PCR. TCRdb lists the instrument as Illumina HiSeq 2500. To normalize quantification of the TCRbeta repertoire, the TCR libraries were built with molecular barcoding that relied on unique molecular identifiers. Using fastp trimming at Q25 and MiXCR clonotype assembly, TCRdb reanalyzed the public sequencing data and kept in-frame beta chains. Identical CDR3 proteins give one entry, which carries the most common genes and DNA. This sample is represented by 450,000 to 700,000 distinct CDR3 sequences; roughly 30% of them were singletons. The ten largest clonotypes hold about 35% of the sample. The germline V gene (reference sequence) gives CDR1 as MNHEY and CDR2 as SMNVEV. Clipping removes 3 bases from V and 7 bases from J, with 8 as the unmatched junction base count. Counted from cysteine to phenylalanine, this CDR3 has 14 amino acids. Only CDR3 DNA remains: 42 bases, in frame from the first base.

There are a few counts of this clonotype. Its antigen is unknown. No much larger clone is present one base from it, and per-base qualities are unavailable. The sample's treatment or condition label, in plain terms: allogeneic hematopoietic cell transplantation with graft depleted of TCRalphabeta T cells and CD19 B cells. The children who served as transplant recipients had been given grafts of TCRalphabeta/CD19-depleted allogeneic hematopoietic cells. The material was PBMCs, obtained before TCRalphabeta/CD19-depleted stem cell transplant. The V gene is TRBV27 and the J gene is TRBJ2-7; TRBD1 matches 8 bases in the middle. The clonotype comes from a boy less than two years old with Wiskott-Aldrich syndrome, due to receive a stem cell transplant. Here the CDR3 is given as CASSFVRGHKEQYF. At the DNA level, the sequence is TGTGCCAGCAGTTTCGTCAGGGGGCATAAAGAGCAGTACTTC.